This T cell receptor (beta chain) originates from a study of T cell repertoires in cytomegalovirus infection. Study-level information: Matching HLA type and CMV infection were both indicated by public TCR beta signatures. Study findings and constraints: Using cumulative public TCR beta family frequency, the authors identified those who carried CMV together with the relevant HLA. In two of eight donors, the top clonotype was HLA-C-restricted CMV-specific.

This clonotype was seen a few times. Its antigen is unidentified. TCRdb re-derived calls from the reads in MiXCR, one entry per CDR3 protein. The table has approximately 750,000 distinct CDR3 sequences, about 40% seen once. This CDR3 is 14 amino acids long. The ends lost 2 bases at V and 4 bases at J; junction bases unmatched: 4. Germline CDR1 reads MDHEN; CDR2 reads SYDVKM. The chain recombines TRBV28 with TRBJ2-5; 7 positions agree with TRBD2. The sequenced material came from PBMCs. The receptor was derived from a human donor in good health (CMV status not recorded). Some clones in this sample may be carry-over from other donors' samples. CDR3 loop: CASSLREGGETQYF. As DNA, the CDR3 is TGTGCCAGCAGTTTAAGGGAGGGAGGAGAGACCCAGTACTTC. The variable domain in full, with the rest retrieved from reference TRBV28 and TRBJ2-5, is DVKVTQSSRYLVKRTGEKVFLECVQDMDHENMFWYRQDPGLGLRLIYFSYDVKMKEKGDIPEGYSVSREKKERFSLILESASTNQTSMYLCASSLREGGETQYFGPGTRLLVL.